This T cell receptor beta chain is drawn from a study of blood T cell repertoires in COVID-19. Participants were aged about 18 to 100 years from around 26 US areas. Cohorts were assigned according to the clinical history that participants reported. As processed by the authors: Counts of nucleated cells, estimated from reference gene primer amplification, were obtained. Only in-frame clones appear in the TCRdb table, and some are missing; sequencing was by immunoSEQ multiplex PCR. V, J and clone size reflect that table, while D and trimming were determined from the DNA. The table has under 500,000 clones, 70% to 90% seen once; the top ten hold roughly 1.9%. The trim removed 1 base at V and 4 bases at J, leaving 7 bases unmatched. CDR1 MGHRA and CDR2 YSYEKL come from the germline V gene. The CDR3 has 17 amino acids.

Sequenced sample: PBMCs or T cells enriched from blood (not recorded which). The rearrangement joins TRBV4-1 to TRBJ2-5, with 12 bases fitting TRBD2. The sequence was collected from a woman under 30 with acute COVID-19. Here the CDR3 DNA reads TGCGCCAGCAGCCAAGCGGCTAGCGGGGGGGCCAGAGAGACCCAGTACTTC. As protein: CASSQAASGGARETQYF.